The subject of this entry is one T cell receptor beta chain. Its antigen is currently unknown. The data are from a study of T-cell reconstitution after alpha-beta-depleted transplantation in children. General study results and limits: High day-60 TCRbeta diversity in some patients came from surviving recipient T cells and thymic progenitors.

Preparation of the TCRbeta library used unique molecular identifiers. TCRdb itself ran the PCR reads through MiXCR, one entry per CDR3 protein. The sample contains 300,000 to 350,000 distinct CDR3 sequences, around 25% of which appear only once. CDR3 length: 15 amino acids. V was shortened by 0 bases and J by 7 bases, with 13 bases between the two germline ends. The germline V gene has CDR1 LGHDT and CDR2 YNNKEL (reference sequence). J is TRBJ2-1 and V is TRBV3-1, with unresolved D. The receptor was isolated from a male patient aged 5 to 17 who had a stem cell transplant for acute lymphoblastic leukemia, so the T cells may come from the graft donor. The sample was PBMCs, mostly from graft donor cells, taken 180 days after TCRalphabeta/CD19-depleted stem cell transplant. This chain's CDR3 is CASSQDISYGNEQFF. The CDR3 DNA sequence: TGTGCCAGCAGCCAAGATATAAGTTACGGTAATGAGCAGTTCTTC.